The rows below give T cell receptor beta chains drawn from one sample of a study of OX40 agonist ivuxolimab in advanced cancers. Repertoires were generated with immunoSEQ multiplex PCR, while TCRdb's copy carries only in-frame clones and drops some. Of about 100,000 clones listed, around 90% are singletons. This specimen was CD4+ or CD8+ T cells sorted from blood, taken in a trial of the OX40 agonist ivuxolimab. These receptors came from an adult with an advanced solid tumor such as melanoma, head and neck, liver or kidney cancer. Each CDR3 is given with its conserved first and last residue. D genes are given only for firm matches. Only part of the rows carry a size: once, few, many, or a class if the clone is expanded.

-,TRBV6-5,-,TRBJ2-2,CASSYSRSVSGGELFF,TGTGCCAGCAGTTACTCGAGATCCGTTAGCGGCGGGGAGCTGTTTTTT
TRBD1,TRBV14,-,TRBJ1-3,CASSPGTAFGDTIYF,TGTGCCAGCAGCCCCGGGACAGCGTTTGGGGACACCATATATTTT
TRBD1,TRBV7-3,-,TRBJ2-5,CASSVGTEETQYF,TGTGCCAGCAGCGTAGGGACAGAAGAGACCCAGTACTTC
TRBD1,TRBV19,-,TRBJ1-1,CASSRETGRGTEAFF,TGTGCCAGTAGTAGGGAGACAGGGCGGGGCACTGAAGCTTTCTTT
TRBD2,TRBV5-4,medium-sized,TRBJ2-3,CASSLPGGSTQYF,TGTGCCAGCAGCTTACCGGGAGGAAGTACACAGTATTTT
-,TRBV19,-,TRBJ2-2,CASRLTPEGGELFF,TGTGCCAGTAGGCTGACACCTGAGGGCGGGGAGCTGTTTTTT
-,TRBV5-1,-,TRBJ2-3,CASSLVRDTDTQYF,TGCGCCAGCAGCTTGGTTCGGGACACAGATACGCAGTATTTT
-,TRBV10-2,-,TRBJ1-1,CASSDPGSSRTEAFF,TGCGCCAGCAGTGACCCTGGCAGCAGTCGCACTGAAGCTTTCTTT
TRBD2,TRBV4-3,-,TRBJ2-2,CASSLGLAGESGELFF,TGCGCCAGCAGCCTAGGACTAGCGGGAGAATCCGGGGAGCTGTTTTTT
-,TRBV6-6,once,TRBJ1-4,CASSYPPTEQFF,TGTGCCAGCAGTTACCCGCCGACAGAACAGTTTTTT
-,TRBV11-3,-,TRBJ2-3,CASSSPNTDTQYF,TGTGCCAGCAGCTCACCAAACACAGATACGCAGTATTTT
-,TRBV18,-,TRBJ2-2,CASSPEPLAANTGELFF,TGTGCCAGCTCACCAGAACCTCTAGCAGCGAACACCGGGGAGCTGTTTTTT
-,TRBV19,-,TRBJ1-1,CASSPGPGGNTEAFF,TGTGCCAGTAGTCCCGGCCCGGGAGGCAACACTGAAGCTTTCTTT
-,TRBV18,-,TRBJ2-3,CASSPPADTQYF,TGTGCCAGCTCACCACCGGCGGATACGCAGTATTTT
-,TRBV27,once,TRBJ2-7,CASSFRRQGGSEQYF,TGTGCCAGCAGTTTTAGGCGGCAGGGTGGAAGCGAGCAGTACTTC
-,TRBV2,-,TRBJ1-2,CASSEIRGGTLGYTF,TGTGCCAGCAGTGAAATAAGGGGAGGAACGTTGGGCTACACCTTC
-,TRBV19,-,TRBJ1-5,CASSSPDFFRPQHF,TGTGCCAGTAGTTCGCCGGACTTTTTTCGGCCCCAGCATTTT
-,TRBV11-2,-,TRBJ2-1,CASSFERASYNEQFF,TGTGCCAGCAGCTTCGAGCGGGCCTCCTACAATGAGCAGTTCTTC
TRBD1,TRBV10-3,once,TRBJ1-2,CAIKSTGFYGYTF,TGTGCCATCAAGTCGACAGGGTTCTATGGCTACACCTTC
-,TRBV6-6,-,TRBJ1-2,CASSPQGGDGYTF,TGTGCCAGCAGCCCACAGGGAGGGGATGGCTACACCTTC
-,TRBV30,-,TRBJ2-3,CAWTQELAQYF,TGTGCCTGGACTCAAGAATTGGCGCAGTATTTT
-,TRBV5-4,-,TRBJ1-2,CASSLGRRDGYTF,TGTGCCAGCAGCTTGGGGCGACGTGACGGCTACACCTTC
TRBD2,TRBV15,-,TRBJ2-7,CATSRERGGREEQYF,TGTGCCACCAGCAGAGAACGGGGGGGAAGGGAGGAGCAGTACTTC
TRBD1,TRBV28,-,TRBJ2-6,CASSPFETGTGANVLTF,TGTGCCAGCAGTCCCTTTGAGACAGGGACAGGGGCCAACGTCCTGACTTTC
TRBD1,TRBV19,-,TRBJ1-1,CASSIPDRANTLEAFF,TGTGCCAGTAGTATACCGGACAGGGCCAATACACTAGAAGCTTTCTTT
-,TRBV6-1,-,TRBJ1-2,CASSYLDGYTF,TGTGCCAGCAGTTATCTCGATGGCTACACCTTC
-,TRBV28,-,TRBJ2-7,CASSSPPDQNGYEQYF,TGTGCCAGCAGTTCCCCTCCAGACCAAAACGGGTACGAGCAGTACTTC
TRBD2,TRBV5-1,once,TRBJ2-5,CASSWGTTQETQYF,TGCGCCAGCAGCTGGGGGACTACCCAAGAGACCCAGTACTTC
-,TRBV2,-,TRBJ1-1,CASSAEVSNTEAFF,TGTGCCAGCAGTGCGGAGGTTTCGAACACTGAAGCTTTCTTT
TRBD2,TRBV4-1,-,TRBJ2-5,CASSPRLAGVLETQYF,TGCGCCAGCAGCCCAAGGCTAGCGGGAGTTCTAGAGACCCAGTACTTC
-,TRBV7-9,-,TRBJ1-1,CASSLGPEWGPNTEAFF,TGTGCCAGCAGCTTAGGGCCTGAGTGGGGGCCGAACACTGAAGCTTTCTTT
-,TRBV5-4,-,TRBJ2-5,CASSLDFLGKTQYF,TGTGCCAGCAGCTTGGACTTTTTAGGGAAGACCCAGTACTTC
-,TRBV7-9,once,TRBJ1-1,CASSLAGDTEAFF,TGTGCCAGCAGCTTAGCGGGAGACACTGAAGCTTTCTTT
-,TRBV7-2,-,TRBJ2-1,CASSLVRNPRNNEQFF,TGTGCCAGCAGCTTAGTGCGCAACCCTCGGAACAATGAGCAGTTCTTC
TRBD1,TRBV13,-,TRBJ1-2,CASSLARDRGGYTF,TGTGCCAGCAGCTTAGCCCGGGACAGGGGGGGCTACACCTTC
TRBD1,TRBV11-3,-,TRBJ2-5,CASSSGTGGQETQYF,TGTGCCAGCAGCTCCGGGACAGGGGGACAGGAGACCCAGTACTTC
TRBD2,TRBV11-2,-,TRBJ2-7,CASSLDPGFGGSEQYF,TGTGCCAGCAGCTTAGACCCGGGGTTCGGGGGGAGCGAGCAGTACTTC
-,TRBV29-1,few,TRBJ1-1,CSARQNMNTEAFF,TGCAGCGCACGACAGAACATGAACACTGAAGCTTTCTTT
-,TRBV27,-,TRBJ2-7,CASSLWSGQTLFEQYF,TGTGCCAGCAGTTTATGGTCCGGACAGACCTTATTCGAGCAGTACTTC
TRBD1,TRBV5-1,-,TRBJ2-7,CASSWTGGLSSYEQYF,TGCGCCAGCAGCTGGACAGGGGGGCTTAGCTCCTACGAGCAGTACTTC
TRBD2,TRBV19,-,TRBJ2-7,CASSYSGSFYEQYF,TGTGCCAGTAGTTATAGCGGGTCCTTTTACGAGCAGTACTTC
-,TRBV29-1,-,TRBJ2-7,CSVGALQGTEQYF,TGCAGCGTTGGAGCATTACAGGGAACCGAGCAGTACTTC
-,TRBV11-2,-,TRBJ1-1,CASSLDRATEAFF,TGTGCCAGCAGCTTAGACAGGGCTACTGAAGCTTTCTTT
TRBD1,TRBV19,-,TRBJ2-2,CATTSPRTTGGLNTGELFF,TGTGCCACCACAAGCCCGAGGACCACAGGGGGCCTGAACACCGGGGAGCTGTTTTTT
-,TRBV6-1,-,TRBJ2-1,CASSESLAREQFF,TGTGCCAGCAGTGAATCTTTGGCACGTGAGCAGTTCTTC
TRBD2,TRBV7-8,-,TRBJ2-1,CASSLTSGAYNEQFF,TGTGCCAGCAGCTTGACTAGCGGGGCCTACAATGAGCAGTTCTTC
-,TRBV6-1,once,TRBJ2-5,CASSENQGPWETQYF,TGTGCCAGCAGTGAAAATCAGGGCCCATGGGAGACCCAGTACTTC
TRBD2,TRBV5-4,-,TRBJ2-1,CASSLVSSGTGEQFF,TGTGCCAGCAGCTTGGTGTCTAGCGGGACTGGTGAGCAGTTCTTC
-,TRBV27,once,TRBJ2-7,CASNTGSSYEQYF,TGTGCCAGCAATACCGGGAGCTCCTACGAGCAGTACTTC